The 16 T cell receptor beta chains below come from one sample, sequenced in a study of T cell responses to AZD1222 COVID-19 vaccine. TCRdb's table, derived via immunoSEQ multiplex PCR, lists solely in-frame clones and lacks some. The sample records just under 75,000 clones, around 81% being singletons. Sequencing was performed on peripheral blood, taken 28 days after the second AZD1222 dose. The receptors stem from an adult who received the AZD1222 COVID-19 vaccine.

This clone was observed a few times. The chain is built from TRBV2 and TRBJ2-2, with 11 positions matching TRBD2. J lost 6 bases, V lost 5 bases, and 5 bases had no gene match. Germline V gives CDR1 SNHLY, CDR2 FYNNEI. This CDR3 is 15 amino acids long. The CDR3 nucleotides are TGTGCCAGCAGTATACTAGCGGGAGTAGCCGGGGAGCTGTTTTTT. Translation: CASSILAGVAGELFF. Variable domain in full (rest from reference TRBV2 and TRBJ2-2): EPEVTQTPSHQVTQMGQEVILRCVPISNHLYFYWYRQILGQKVEFLVSFYNNEISEKSEIFDDQFSVERPDGSNFTLKIRSTKLEDSAMYFCASSILAGVAGELFFGEGSRLTVL.

The chain combines TRBV5-1 with TRBJ1-4; D may be TRBD1 (6 bases). Trimming cost V 0 bases and J 7 bases, with 16 bases left between them. Germline CDR1 reads SGHRS; CDR2 reads YFSETQ. The CDR3 has 16 amino acids. Here the CDR3 DNA reads TGCGCCAGCAGCTTGGTTGTCGGGGGGCAAGGTGAAAAACTGTTTTTT. Protein: CASSLVVGGQGEKLFF.

This CDR3 is CASSYGTEGYEQYF. In DNA, the CDR3 is TGTGCCAGCAGTTACGGCACGGAAGGCTACGAGCAGTACTTC. The genes are TRBV6-6 and TRBJ2-7; no firm D call. Germline-derived CDR1 and CDR2 are MNHNY and SVGAGI (reference sequence). This CDR3 region has 14 residues. V dropped 2 bases and J dropped 3 bases, with 11 bases sitting between them.

CDR3 in DNA: TGCACCAGCAGTCCGGGGGAGAAGAATGAGCAGTTCTTC. As protein: CTSSPGEKNEQFF. The rearrangement uses TRBV1 and TRBJ2-1; the DNA was not compared with TRBD2, the D call given in the table. TRBV1 constitutes a pseudogene. There are 13 residues in the CDR3.

The rearrangement uses TRBV7-6 and TRBJ1-3, with D maybe TRBD1 (6 bases). CDR3 length: 17 amino acids. Germline V gene data show CDR1 as SGHVS and CDR2 as FNYEAQ. V was pared by 0 bases and J by 1 base, with 13 bases between. The CDR3 here is CASSLAARGGSGNTIYF. DNA for the CDR3: TGTGCCAGCAGCTTAGCGGCGAGAGGGGGGTCTGGAAACACCATATATTTT.

The genes are TRBV28 and TRBJ2-5; 10 nucleotides line up with TRBD1. The CDR3 loop spans 15 amino acids. Germline CDR1 and CDR2: MDHEN and SYDVKM. The trim removed 6 bases at V and 4 bases at J, leaving 8 bases unmatched. Written as DNA, the CDR3 is TGTGCCAGCAGCCAACCCGGGACAGGGGCAGAGACCCAGTACTTC. Protein product: CASSQPGTGAETQYF.

This chain links TRBV28 with TRBJ2-3, with TRBD2 matching 8 bases. In germline, CDR1 is MDHEN, CDR2 SYDVKM. CDR3 length: 15 amino acids. The junction had 8 bases not matched to a gene; V was cut back by 3 bases and J by 6 bases. The CDR3 DNA sequence: TGTGCCAGCAGTTTCATCGGCGGGGGGAGGGATACGCAGTATTTT. Translated, it gives CASSFIGGGRDTQYF.

The V call is TRBV5-5, the J call TRBJ2-3, with D perhaps matching TRBD2 (6 bases). The CDR3 runs 13 residues. V dropped 6 bases and J dropped 5 bases, with 13 bases sitting between them. Germline assignment: CDR1 SGHKS and CDR2 YYEKEE (reference sequence). The CDR3: CASTRLEVDTQYF. The CDR3 DNA reads as TGTGCCAGCACCCGACTAGAAGTAGATACGCAGTATTTT.

A note on this clone: The missing conserved phenylalanine or tryptophan at the end of this CDR3 makes a read error likely. Because the CDR3's place on the DNA is in doubt, the DNA is left out and the CDR3 is given as listed by TCRdb. J is TRBJ1-4 and V is TRBV24-1; the D call in the table, TRBD1, was not verified against the DNA. Per the germline V gene, CDR1 is KGHDR and CDR2 is SFDVKD. Including both end residues, the CDR3 is 11 amino acids long. The CDR3 sequence is CATPWGQGASG.

The chain uses TRBV25-1 and TRBJ2-3; 8 bases line up with TRBD2. This CDR3 is 14 amino acids long. V dropped 5 bases and J dropped 6; count of bases not matched to a gene: 7. Germline CDR1 reads MGHDK; CDR2 reads SYGVNS. The CDR3 loop is CASSSAGAWDTQYF. The CDR3 region has the DNA TGTGCCAGCAGTTCAGCGGGGGCTTGGGATACGCAGTATTTT.

This sequence joins TRBV7-9 and TRBJ2-3, with 7 bases identical to TRBD2. The CDR3 spans 17 residues. Trimming cost V 5 bases and J 4 bases; bases outside gene matches: 15. Germline CDR1 reads SEHNR; CDR2 reads FQNEAQ (reference sequence). DNA for the CDR3: TGTGCCAGCAGCATCCTTTTTGGGGAGGGCCTCGCAGATACGCAGTATTTT. Amino acids: CASSILFGEGLADTQYF.

The chain combines TRBV9 with TRBJ1-2, with D uncertain. Germline-derived CDR1 and CDR2 are SGDLS and YYNGEE. The CDR3 covers 14 residues. Trimming removed 0 bases at V and 4 bases at J, with 10 bases between. CDR3 sequence: CASSVASSFYGYTF. Written as DNA, the CDR3 is TGTGCCAGCAGCGTAGCGAGCAGCTTCTATGGCTACACCTTC. The whole variable domain, filled in from reference TRBV9 and TRBJ1-2, reads DSGVTQTPKHLITATGQRVTLRCSPRSGDLSVYWYQQSLDQGLQFLIQYYNGEERAKGNILERFSAQQFPDLHSELNLSSLELGDSALYFCASSVASSFYGYTFGSGTRLTVV.

The chain recombines TRBV2 with TRBJ2-3; a possible D gene is TRBD1 (6 bases). The germline gives CDR1 SNHLY, CDR2 FYNNEI. The CDR3 loop spans 18 amino acids. V shed 4 bases and J shed 0 bases, with 20 bases lying between them. For the CDR3, the DNA is TGTGCCAGCAGTGTGCAGGGGATTTATGTGACTAGCACAGATACGCAGTATTTT. It translates to CASSVQGIYVTSTDTQYF.

This clone was found a few times. The genes are TRBV30 and TRBJ1-2; D gene unclear. The germline gives CDR1 GTSNPN, CDR2 SVGIG (reference sequence). Trimming pared 5 bases from V and 5 bases from J, leaving 3 bases between. This CDR3 region has 9 residues. Written as DNA, the CDR3 is TGTGCCTGGGGGTATGGCTACACCTTC. Amino acid sequence: CAWGYGYTF.

The rearrangement links TRBV19 to TRBJ1-2, with D uncertain. The CDR3 loop spans 13 amino acids. The V end was cut by 6 bases, the J end by 3 bases, with 11 bases between. Germline V gene sequence: CDR1 LNHDA, CDR2 SQIVND (reference sequence). DNA of the CDR3: TGTGCCAGTAGCACAACTTGGGACTATGGCTACACCTTC. It specifies CASSTTWDYGYTF.

In nucleotides, the CDR3 is TGCGCCAGCAGCCAGGGAGGGGGATATAATTCACCCCTCCACTTT. Translated, it gives CASSQGGGYNSPLHF. The chain carries TRBV4-3 and TRBJ1-6, with D perhaps TRBD1 (6 bases). CDR3 length: 15 amino acids. V was clipped by 3 bases and J by 4 bases, with 10 bases between them. Germline V gene sequence: CDR1 LGHNA, CDR2 YSLEER.